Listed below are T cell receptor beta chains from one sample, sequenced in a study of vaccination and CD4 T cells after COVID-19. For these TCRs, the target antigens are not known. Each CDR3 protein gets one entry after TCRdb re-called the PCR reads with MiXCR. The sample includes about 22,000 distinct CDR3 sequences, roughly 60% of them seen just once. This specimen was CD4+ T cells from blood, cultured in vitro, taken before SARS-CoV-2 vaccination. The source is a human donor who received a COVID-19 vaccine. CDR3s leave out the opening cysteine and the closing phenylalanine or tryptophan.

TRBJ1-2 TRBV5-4 ASSSQGGNYGYT
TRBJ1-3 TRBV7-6 ASSPPGLSGNTIY
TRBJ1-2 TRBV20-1 SARDESGTAGYT
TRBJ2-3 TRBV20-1 SARLHPGTSGGTSTDTQY
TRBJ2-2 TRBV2 ASTDANTGELF
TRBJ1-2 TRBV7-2 ASSSAGTAYGYT
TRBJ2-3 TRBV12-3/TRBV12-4 ASSPGTSGGITDTQY
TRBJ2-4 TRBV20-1 SARGGLARRNIQY
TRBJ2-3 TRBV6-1 ASSTLAGSSTDTQY
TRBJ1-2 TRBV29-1 SATGGANYGYT
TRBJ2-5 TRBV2 ASSRGIVETQY
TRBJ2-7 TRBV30 AWSVKYEQY
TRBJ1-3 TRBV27 ASSLRRGPLGQHTIY
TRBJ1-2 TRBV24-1 ATSNAGQGDVGYT